Below, 11 T cell receptor beta chains from the same sample are listed, as sequenced in a study of post-analysis software for immune sequencing data. Study-wide findings and caveats: TRBV5-6, TRBV5-1 and TRBV20-1 were among roughly 5 TRBV segments more frequent in patients than controls.

These TCRs' antigens remain unknown. The TCR beta cDNA libraries contained unique molecular identifiers. Each CDR3 protein is one row after TCRdb ran MiXCR on the PCR reads. The sample holds about 460,000 distinct CDR3 sequences, roughly 45% seen once. Sequences were obtained from blood. These receptors were obtained from a girl aged 10 to 17 with multiple sclerosis.

This chain connects TRBV20-1 to TRBJ2-1, with 8 bases identical to TRBD2. Trimming removed 5 bases from V and 9 bases from J; junction bases left unmatched: 24. The germline V gene has CDR1 DFQATT and CDR2 SNEGSKA (reference sequence). The CDR3 is 18 amino acids. CDR3 DNA: TGCAGTGCTGGAGCGGGTTTATTTAGTCTCGGGAGGGCGGGTGAGCAGTTCTTC. Its translation: CSAGAGLFSLGRAGEQFF.

The chain links TRBV7-8 to TRBJ1-4; a weak D match, TRBD1 (5 bases). CDR1 is SGHVS, CDR2 FQNEAQ, per germline. The CDR3 consists of 15 residues. Deletions cut 5 bases from V and 6 bases from J, with 16 bases between. The CDR3 coding sequence is TGTGCCAGCAGCCACCGACAGCTTTCCTATGAAAAACTGTTTTTT. Residues: CASSHRQLSYEKLFF.

The chain has TRBV7-2 and TRBJ2-1; no definite D call. The length of the CDR3 is 15 residues. Deletions cut 4 bases from V and 7 bases from J, with 17 bases between. CDR1 and CDR2 (germline): SGHTA, FQGNSA. The CDR3 spells CASSYGHDPGNEQFF. The CDR3 DNA sequence: TGTGCCAGCAGCTACGGTCACGATCCCGGGAATGAGCAGTTCTTC.

The chain uses TRBV15 and TRBJ2-7; D uncertain. This CDR3 has 14 amino acids. Between the trimmed V and J ends, which lost 0 bases and 2 bases, there was a span of 8 bases. From germline, CDR1 is LNHNV and CDR2 YYDKDF (reference sequence). This CDR3 reads CATSRERNPYEQYF. The DNA for the CDR3 is TGTGCCACCAGCAGAGAAAGGAACCCCTACGAGCAGTACTTC.

The CDR3 coding sequence is TGTGCCAGCAGCTTAACAGGGGTGGGCACTGAAGCTTTCTTT. This encodes CASSLTGVGTEAFF. The chain recombines TRBV7-3 with TRBJ1-1; D might be TRBD1 (5 bases). The CDR3 totals 14 residues. The germline V gene encodes CDR1 SGHTA and CDR2 FQGTGA. Trimming removed 0 bases at V and 4 bases at J, with 9 bases between.

Note on this clonotype: The junction does not match germline at one end; this may be a read error. The J gene is TRBJ1-1, the V gene TRBV12-3 or TRBV12-4, with D unclear. The CDR3 loop spans 13 amino acids. CDR3 protein: CAGSFGWNTEAFF. The CDR3 coding sequence is TGTGCCGGCAGTTTCGGGTGGAACACCGAAGCTTTCTTT.

The sample holds a few counts of this clonotype. V and J are TRBV4-1 and TRBJ2-7; D ambiguous. CDR1 MGHRA and CDR2 YSYEKL come from the germline V gene. This CDR3 spans 12 amino acids. Trimming took 5 bases from V and 4 from J, leaving 9 bases between them. For the CDR3, the DNA is TGCGCCAGCAGCGGAAGTGAATACGAGCAGTACTTC. Its translation is CASSGSEYEQYF.

This clonotype was counted between two and nine times. The gene calls are TRBV10-3 and TRBJ2-7; D unresolved. This CDR3 spans 10 amino acids. Germline V gene lookup returns CDR1 ENHRY and CDR2 SYGVKD. The V end lost 6 bases, the J end lost 6 bases, and 6 bases lay between the germline ends. The CDR3 spells CAIRDREQYF. The CDR3 DNA is TGTGCCATCAGGGACCGCGAGCAGTACTTC.

In DNA form, the CDR3 reads TGCAGCGTGTCACAGGGTAGCTCCTACGAGCAGTACTTC. This gives the protein CSVSQGSSYEQYF. The chain recombines TRBV29-1 with TRBJ2-7, with D perhaps TRBD1 (6 bases). The germline CDR1 and CDR2 sequences are SQVTM and ANQGSEA. The V end lost 6 bases, the J end lost 0 bases, and 12 bases lay between the germline ends. This CDR3 is built from 13 residues.

This rearrangement joins TRBV27 to TRBJ2-1; D is unresolved. Trimming took off 0 bases at V and 6 bases at J, with 27 bases between the two ends. Per germline, CDR1 MNHEY and CDR2 SMNVEV (reference sequence). CDR3 size: 20 residues. The CDR3 bases are TGTGCCAGCAGTTTATCGGAACATAGGGTTATAAGCCCACCGGTCAATGAGCAGTTCTTC. Translation gives CASSLSEHRVISPPVNEQFF.

The chain recombines TRBV7-3 with TRBJ1-2, with 12 bases matching TRBD1. V was clipped by 4 bases and J by 3 bases; unmatched bases: 6. CDR3 length: 16 amino acids. Germline-derived CDR1 and CDR2 are SGHTA and FQGTGA. For the CDR3, the DNA is TGTGCCAGCAGCTCGGCCGGGACAGGGGGCGACTATGGCTACACCTTC. Translated: CASSSAGTGGDYGYTF.